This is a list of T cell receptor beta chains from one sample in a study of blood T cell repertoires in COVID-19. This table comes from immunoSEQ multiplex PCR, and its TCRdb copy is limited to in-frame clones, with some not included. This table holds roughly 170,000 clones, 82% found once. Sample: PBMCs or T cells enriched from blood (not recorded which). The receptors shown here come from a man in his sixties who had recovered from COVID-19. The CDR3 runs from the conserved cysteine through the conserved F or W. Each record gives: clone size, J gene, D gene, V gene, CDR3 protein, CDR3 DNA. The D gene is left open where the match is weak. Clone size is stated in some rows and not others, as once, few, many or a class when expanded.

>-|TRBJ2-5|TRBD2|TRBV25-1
CASSSRLAGAETQYF
TGTGCCAGCAGTAGCCGGCTAGCGGGAGCAGAGACCCAGTACTTC
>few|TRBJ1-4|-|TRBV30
CAWTVAGLNEKLFF
TGTGCCTGGACCGTGGCAGGGCTTAATGAAAAACTGTTTTTT
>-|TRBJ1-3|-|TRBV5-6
CASSLRFLQIDSGNTIYF
TGTGCCAGCAGCTTAAGGTTTTTACAGATCGACTCTGGAAACACCATATATTTT
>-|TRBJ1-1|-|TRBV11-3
CASSRDMNTEAFF
TGTGCCAGCAGCCGTGACATGAACACTGAAGCTTTCTTT
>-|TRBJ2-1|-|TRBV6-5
CAVGGTPYNEQFF
TGTGCTGTGGGAGGTACTCCTTACAATGAGCAGTTCTTC
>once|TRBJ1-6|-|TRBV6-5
CASAQGHQRVSPLHF
TGTGCCAGCGCCCAGGGGCATCAAAGAGTATCACCCCTCCACTTT
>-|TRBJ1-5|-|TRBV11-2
CASSPGAVGNQPQHF
TGTGCCAGCAGCCCAGGGGCAGTGGGCAATCAGCCCCAGCATTTT
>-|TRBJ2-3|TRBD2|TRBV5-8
CASSLGERGSGTQYF
TGTGCCAGCAGCTTGGGGGAGCGGGGGAGCGGTACGCAGTATTTT
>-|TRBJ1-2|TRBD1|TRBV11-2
CASSPTGDYGYTF
TGTGCCAGCAGCCCTACAGGGGATTATGGCTACACCTTC
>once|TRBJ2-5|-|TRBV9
CASSPALGAQYF
TGTGCCAGCAGCCCAGCTCTAGGGGCCCAGTACTTC
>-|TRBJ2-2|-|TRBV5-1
CASSLNRANTGELFF
TGCGCCAGCAGCTTAAACAGGGCGAACACCGGGGAGCTGTTTTTT
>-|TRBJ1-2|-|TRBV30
CAWADINYGYTF
TGTGCCTGGGCCGACATAAACTATGGCTACACCTTC
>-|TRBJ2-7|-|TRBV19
CASSGERLGPYEQYF
TGTGCCAGTAGTGGGGAGCGACTAGGGCCTTACGAGCAGTACTTC
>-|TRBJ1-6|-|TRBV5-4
CASSLGFSVNSPLHF
TGTGCCAGCAGCTTGGGTTTCTCAGTTAATTCACCCCTCCACTTT
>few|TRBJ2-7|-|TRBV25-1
CATEGGSYEQYF
TGTGCCACCGAAGGGGGATCCTACGAGCAGTACTTC
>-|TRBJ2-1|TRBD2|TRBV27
CASSGLAGFNEQFF
TGTGCCAGCAGTGGGCTAGCGGGATTCAATGAGCAGTTCTTC
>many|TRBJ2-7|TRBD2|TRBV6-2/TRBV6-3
CASSFGTSSYEQYF
TGTGCCAGCAGTTTCGGGACTAGTTCCTACGAGCAGTACTTC
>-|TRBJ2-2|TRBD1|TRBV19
CASSGQGVGELFF
TGTGCCAGTAGTGGACAGGGGGTCGGGGAGCTGTTTTTT
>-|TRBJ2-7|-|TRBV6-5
CASSLEGRIYEQYF
TGTGCCAGCAGCTTGGAGGGAAGGATATACGAGCAGTACTTC
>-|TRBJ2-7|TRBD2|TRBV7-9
CASSSLGLEDYEQYF
TGTGCCAGCAGCTCCTTGGGACTAGAGGACTACGAGCAGTACTTC
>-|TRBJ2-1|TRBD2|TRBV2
CASTAGGREQFF
TGTGCCAGCACGGCGGGGGGGCGCGAGCAGTTCTTC
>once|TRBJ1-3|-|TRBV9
CASSVAGHSGNTIYF
TGTGCCAGCAGCGTAGCAGGCCACTCTGGAAACACCATATATTTT
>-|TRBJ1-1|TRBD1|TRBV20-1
CSASPPGGNTEAFF
TGCAGTGCTAGTCCCCCAGGGGGAAACACTGAAGCTTTCTTT
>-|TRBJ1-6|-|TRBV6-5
CASSYSAGVNSPLHF
TGTGCCAGCAGTTACTCCGCAGGGGTTAATTCACCCCTCCACTTT
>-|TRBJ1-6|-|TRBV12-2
CASRLARQGPRSPLHF
TGTGCAAGTCGCTTAGCGCGTCAGGGCCCTCGTTCACCCCTCCACTTT
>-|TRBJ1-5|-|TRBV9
CASSVGAGQPNQPQHF
TGTGCCAGCAGCGTAGGGGCAGGACAGCCAAATCAGCCCCAGCATTTT
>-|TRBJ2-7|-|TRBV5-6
CASSSLAASYEQYF
TGTGCCAGCAGCTCCTTAGCGGCCTCCTACGAGCAGTACTTC
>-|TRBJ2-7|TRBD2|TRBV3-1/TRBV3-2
CASSRSTGGYEQYF
TGTGCCAGCAGCCGCTCTACGGGGGGCTACGAGCAGTACTTC
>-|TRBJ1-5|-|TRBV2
CASSRSTDYSNQPQHF
TGTGCCAGCAGTAGGAGTACAGACTATAGCAATCAGCCCCAGCATTTT
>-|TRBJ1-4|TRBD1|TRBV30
CASHSMGQENEKLFF
TGTGCCTCCCACTCAATGGGACAGGAGAACGAAAAACTGTTTTTT
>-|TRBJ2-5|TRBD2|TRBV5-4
CASSLKRESLETQYF
TGTGCCAGCAGTCTGAAGCGGGAGTCTTTGGAGACCCAGTACTTC
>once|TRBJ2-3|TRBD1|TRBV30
CAWNNRDRHDSTDTQYF
TGTGCCTGGAACAATAGGGACAGGCACGACAGCACAGATACGCAGTATTTT
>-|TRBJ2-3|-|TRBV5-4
CASSSGRRGDTDTQYF
TGTGCCAGCAGCTCGGGAAGGCGGGGCGACACAGATACGCAGTATTTT
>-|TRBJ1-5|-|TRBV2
CASSFPVFGNQPQHF
TGTGCCAGCAGTTTCCCCGTTTTTGGCAATCAGCCCCAGCATTTT
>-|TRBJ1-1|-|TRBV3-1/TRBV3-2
CASSFHLAGEMGTEAFF
TGTGCCAGCAGCTTCCATCTGGCGGGGGAGATGGGCACTGAAGCTTTCTTT
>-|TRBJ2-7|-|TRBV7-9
CASSLWLAGVSYEQYF
TGTGCCAGCAGCTTATGGCTCGCCGGGGTCTCCTACGAGCAGTACTTC
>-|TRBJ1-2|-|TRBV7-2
CASSLTEYYGYTF
TGTGCCAGCAGCTTAACAGAATACTATGGCTACACCTTC
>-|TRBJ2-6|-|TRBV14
CASSQDFLSSGANVLTF
TGTGCCAGCAGCCAAGATTTTCTAAGCTCTGGGGCCAACGTCCTGACTTTC
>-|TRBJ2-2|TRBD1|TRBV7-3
CASSPGTANTGELFF
TGTGCCAGCAGCCCCGGGACAGCGAACACCGGGGAGCTGTTTTTT
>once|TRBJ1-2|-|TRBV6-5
CASSNGGVGGYTF
TGTGCCAGCAGCAACGGGGGGGTTGGTGGCTACACCTTC
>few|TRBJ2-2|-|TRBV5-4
CASSLTGGTGELFF
TGTGCCAGCAGCTTAACAGGAGGGACCGGGGAGCTGTTTTTT
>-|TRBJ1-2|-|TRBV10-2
CASSLGAGYGYTF
TGCGCCAGCAGTTTGGGGGCAGGCTATGGCTACACCTTC
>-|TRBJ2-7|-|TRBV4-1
CASSQELARYYEQYF
TGCGCCAGCAGCCAAGAGCTAGCGCGATATTACGAGCAGTACTTC